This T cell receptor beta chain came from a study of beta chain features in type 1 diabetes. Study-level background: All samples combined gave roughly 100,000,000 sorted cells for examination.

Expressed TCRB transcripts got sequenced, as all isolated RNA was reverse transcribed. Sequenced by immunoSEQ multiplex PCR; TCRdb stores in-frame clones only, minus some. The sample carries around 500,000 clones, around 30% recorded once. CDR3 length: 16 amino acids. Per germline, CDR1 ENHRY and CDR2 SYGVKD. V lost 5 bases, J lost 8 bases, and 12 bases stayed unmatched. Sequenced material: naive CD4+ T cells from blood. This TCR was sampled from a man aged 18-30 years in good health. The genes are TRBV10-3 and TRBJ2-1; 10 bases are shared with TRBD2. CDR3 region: CAISWASSGSSHEQFF. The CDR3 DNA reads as TGTGCCATCAGTTGGGCTTCTAGCGGGAGCAGCCATGAGCAGTTCTTC.